This TCR beta chain came from a study of Ad26.COV2.S vaccination and SARS-CoV-2 variants. Study-wide findings and caveats: After vaccination, substantial breadth of spike-specific CD8+ and CD4+ responses was reported. Total responses of T cells may have been underestimated by the analyses of TCR breadth and depth.

Germline CDR1 is SGHVS and CDR2 is FQNEAQ. Trimming took off 7 bases at V and 0 bases at J, with 15 bases between the two ends. The CDR3 has 15 residues. The protocol was immunoSEQ multiplex PCR, while the TCRdb copy is restricted to in-frame clones and leaves out a portion. This table holds about 94,000 clones, under 90% found once. To note about this clone: Its antigen is not known.

The chain uses TRBV7-8 and TRBJ1-2; D is undetermined. The source material was peripheral blood, sampled after recovery from COVID-19. The clonotype comes from a human donor who had recovered from COVID-19. The CDR3 DNA follows: TGTGCCAGCACCAATACTTGGATTCCTAACTATGGCTACACCTTC. It specifies CASTNTWIPNYGYTF.